The source of this TCR beta chain is a study of memory CD4+ T cells and cytomegalovirus serostatus. Study background: Of the healthy Belgian adults, 9 or 10 were CMV seropositive and about 24 seronegative.

In this sample, this clone turned up a few times. Its specificity is unknown. Study-level findings and limits: CMV serostatus prediction reached median AUC approximately 0.96, or 0.89 with US-trained model.

Measured with immunoSEQ multiplex PCR; TCRdb has only the in-frame clones, and not every one. The sample shows 56,000 or so clones, 82% of them seen only once. The sort gate was single viable CD3+CD4+CD8-CD45RO+ cells for memory CD4+ T cells. Germline V lookup: CDR1 MNHNS, CDR2 SASEGT. The CDR3 is made up of 15 amino acids. Trimming took 6 bases from V and 1 from J, leaving 16 bases between them. The chain joins TRBV6-1 to TRBJ2-7; D is uncertain. The sequenced sample consisted of memory CD4+ T cells from blood. The origin of this receptor is an adult in good health and CMV-seronegative. CDR3 in amino acids: CASRDALILSYEQYF. CDR3 sequence (DNA): TGTGCCAGCAGGGATGCTTTGATTTTGTCCTACGAGCAGTACTTC.